The next 8 T cell receptor beta chains were all read from a single sample in a study of blood T cell repertoires in COVID-19 (dated by TCRdb to about 2020). The library came from the immunoSEQ multiplex PCR assay. The immuneACCESS repertoire file appears here via TCRdb, limited to in-frame rearrangements. These files lack a portion of the clones; in checked studies, under half of the deficit traces to unresolved V genes, and the cause of the others is not known. This sample has over 200,000 clones in its table, and around 87% of those were observed once. The ten top clones hold roughly 15% of the sample. The specimen was PBMCs or T cells enriched from blood (not recorded which). These TCRs come from a man aged 25 to 40 who had been exposed to COVID-19.

The V call is TRBV9, the J call TRBJ2-2, with TRBD2 matching over 8 bases. The CDR3 has 17 residues. With 2 bases clipped from V and 2 bases from J, the junction kept 8 bases outside the gene matches. Germline-derived CDR1 and CDR2 are SGDLS and YYNGEE. The CDR3 nucleotides read TGTGCCAGCAGCGTCCGAACTAGCGGACAAAACACCGGGGAGCTGTTTTTT. It encodes CASSVRTSGQNTGELFF.

The chain employs TRBV27 and TRBJ1-1; possibly TRBD1 for D (5 bases). Looked up from germline, CDR1 is MNHEY and CDR2 is SMNVEV (reference sequence). The CDR3 covers 17 residues. The ends were cut back, 1 base at V and 0 bases at J, with 15 bases in the middle. CDR3 bases: TGTGCCAGCAGTTTATACGCGCCTTCACAGGTGAACACTGAAGCTTTCTTT. Its translation: CASSLYAPSQVNTEAFF.

The rearrangement joins TRBV27 to TRBJ2-2, with 9 bases fitting TRBD1. V gave up 2 bases and J gave up 6 bases; unmatched junction bases: 10. The CDR3 has 17 residues. Germline CDR1 is MNHEY and CDR2 is SMNVEV (reference sequence). The CDR3 region is CASSLEMGQGLSGELFF. Here the CDR3 DNA reads TGTGCCAGCAGTTTAGAAATGGGACAGGGATTATCCGGGGAGCTGTTTTTT.

The chain joins TRBV30 to TRBJ1-5, with D hard to call. Looked up from germline, CDR1 is GTSNPN and CDR2 is SVGIG (reference sequence). This CDR3 has 13 residues. V lost 8 bases, J lost 2 bases, and 13 bases lay in between. The CDR3 loop is CAGAGSGNQPQHF. The CDR3 nucleotides read TGTGCCGGAGCGGGGTCGGGCAATCAGCCCCAGCATTTT.

This clone was observed a single time. The J gene is TRBJ1-1, the V gene TRBV10-3; no clear D gene. V shed 7 bases and J shed 2 bases, with 14 bases lying between them. CDR3 length: 14 amino acids. Looked up from germline, CDR1 is ENHRY and CDR2 is SYGVKD. CDR3: CAIKHLGENTEAFF. Written as DNA, the CDR3 is TGTGCCATCAAGCATCTCGGGGAAAACACTGAAGCTTTCTTT.

The chain combines TRBV11-2 with TRBJ1-2; D possibly corresponds to TRBD1 (5 bases). Trimming removed 0 bases at V and 2 bases at J, with 10 bases between. Germline V gene lookup returns CDR1 SGHAT and CDR2 FQNNGV. This CDR3 has 15 residues. CDR3 region: CASSLESGPNYGYTF. Written as DNA, the CDR3 is TGTGCCAGCAGCTTAGAGTCAGGGCCCAACTATGGCTACACCTTC.

The chain joins TRBV6-5 to TRBJ1-5; TRBD1 matches 8 bases. The germline V gene has CDR1 MNHEY and CDR2 SVGAGI. V gave up 4 bases and J gave up 1 base; unmatched junction bases: 3. The CDR3 loop spans 15 amino acids. This CDR3 reads CASSSQGASNQPQHF. In DNA form, the CDR3 reads TGTGCCAGCAGTTCCCAGGGGGCCAGCAATCAGCCCCAGCATTTT.

The chain carries TRBV9 and TRBJ2-7; 8 bases map to TRBD1. Germline CDR1 reads SGDLS; CDR2 reads YYNGEE. The CDR3 spans 15 residues. J gave up 3 bases and V 3 bases, and 8 bases lay outside the gene matches. As DNA, the CDR3 is TGTGCCAGCAGCGACGGGACAGGTAACAACTACGAGCAGTACTTC. Translation: CASSDGTGNNYEQYF.